Following are 13 T cell receptor beta chains from one sample sequenced in a study of Graves' ophthalmopathy and Graves' hyperthyroidism. Using RNA transcripts, the TCR beta CDR3 regions were amplified. An initial RT-PCR round employing HTBI primers preceded a second-round multiplex PCR. TCRdb redid the calling of the multiplex PCR reads with MiXCR, one entry per CDR3 protein. Here the sample spans hundreds of thousands of distinct CDR3 sequences, about 38% being singletons. Specimen: peripheral blood. The receptor set was obtained from an adult man with Graves' ophthalmopathy.

In its sample, this clonotype was seen many times. This chain uses TRBV19 with TRBJ2-6; tentatively, D is TRBD2 (5 bases). The length of the CDR3 is 15 residues. The germline CDR1 and CDR2 sequences are LNHDA and SQIVND (reference sequence). The V end was cut by 7 bases, the J end by 0 bases, with 10 bases between. CDR3 in amino acids: CASTDGGSGANVLTF. The CDR3 nucleotides read TGTGCCAGTACCGACGGAGGCTCTGGGGCCAACGTCCTGACTTTC.

This rearrangement joins TRBV5-1 to TRBJ2-2, with TRBD1 matching over 7 bases. CDR3 size: 15 residues. After removal of 2 bases from V and 6 bases from J, the junction contained 7 bases not matched to a gene. Per the germline V gene, CDR1 is SGHRS and CDR2 is YFSETQ. The CDR3 sequence: CASSFPTGSSGELFF. The DNA of the CDR3 is TGCGCCAGCAGCTTCCCGACAGGGTCATCCGGGGAGCTGTTTTTT.

The J gene is TRBJ1-6, the V gene TRBV24-1; D may be TRBD1 (5 bases). Trimming took 2 bases from V and 8 from J, leaving 15 bases between them. The CDR3 covers 16 residues. Germline values: CDR1 KGHDR, CDR2 SFDVKD. CDR3 sequence: CATSDSGVRGDSPLHF. The CDR3 DNA reads TGTGCCACCAGTGATTCGGGGGTCCGGGGAGATTCACCCCTCCACTTT.

This clonotype showed up many times. J is TRBJ1-2 and V is TRBV7-2; unclear D gene. Trimming stripped 4 bases from V and 2 bases from J, with 5 bases between. CDR3 size: 12 residues. The germline gives CDR1 SGHTA, CDR2 FQGNSA. As DNA, the CDR3 is TGTGCCAGCAGCTCAATAAACTATGGCTACACCTTC. Translating gives CASSSINYGYTF.

This clonotype was seen ten or more times. The chain joins TRBV2 to TRBJ2-5; a possible D gene is TRBD1 (5 bases). CDR1 SNHLY and CDR2 FYNNEI come from the germline V gene. V was trimmed by 6 bases and J by 12 bases, leaving 14 bases between them. CDR3 length: 11 amino acids. The CDR3 sequence: CASREQVNEYF. In nucleotides, the CDR3 is TGTGCCAGCAGGGAACAGGTTAATGAGTACTTC.

This rearrangement joins TRBV24-1 to TRBJ1-2; the match to TRBD1 covers 7 bases. V lost 12 bases and J lost 8; bases outside the gene matches: 11. The CDR3 is 12 amino acids. Per the germline V gene, CDR1 is KGHDR and CDR2 is SFDVKD. The CDR3 is CAWSATGRGYTF. DNA of the CDR3: TGTGCCTGGAGTGCGACAGGGCGGGGCTACACCTTC.

The chain links TRBV20-1 to TRBJ2-6; D is ambiguous. The CDR3 length is 14 residues. V was cut by 3 bases and J by 3 bases, with 9 bases left in between. Germline V gene sequence: CDR1 DFQATT, CDR2 SNEGSKA (reference sequence). CDR3 in DNA: TGCAGTGCTAGTAGAGATGTTGGGGCCAACGTCCTGACTTTC. Its protein product is CSASRDVGANVLTF.

The genes are TRBV13 and TRBJ1-1; TRBD1 matches 10 bases. CDR3 length equals 17 residues. Per germline, CDR1 PRHDT and CDR2 FYEKMQ (reference sequence). V lost 4 bases and J lost 4; bases outside the gene matches: 12. The CDR3 loop reads CASSSGGTGAGSTEAFF. The CDR3 nucleotides read TGTGCCAGCAGCTCAGGCGGGACAGGGGCAGGGAGCACTGAAGCTTTCTTT.

This sequence joins TRBV5-1 and TRBJ1-4; D gene uncertain. The CDR3 consists of 14 residues. V lost 0 bases to trimming and J lost 5 bases, with 8 bases between them. Germline values: CDR1 SGHRS, CDR2 YFSETQ. CDR3 nucleotides: TGCGCCAGCAGCTTGGTTGCAGGAAATGAAAAACTGTTTTTT. Its translation is CASSLVAGNEKLFF. Full variable domain (rest looked up from reference TRBV5-1 and TRBJ1-4): KAGVTQTPRYLIKTRGQQVTLSCSPISGHRSVSWYQQTPGQGLQFLFEYFSETQRNKGNFPGRFSGRQFSNSRSEMNVSTLELGDSALYLCASSLVAGNEKLFFGSGTQLSVL.

This clonotype was observed a few times. The V and J genes are TRBV12-3 or TRBV12-4 and TRBJ2-6, with D hard to call. This CDR3 is built from 16 residues. V shed 5 bases and J shed 6 bases, with 17 bases lying between them. Here the CDR3 DNA reads TGTGCCAGCAGTCAACACCACACGAAAGAGGCCAACGTCCTGACTTTC. Translating it yields CASSQHHTKEANVLTF.

This clonotype was seen ten or more times. The V and J genes are TRBV20-1 and TRBJ1-4, with D unresolved. The V end lost 2 bases, the J end lost 8 bases, and 12 bases lay between the germline ends. The CDR3 has 13 residues. Per the germline V gene, CDR1 is DFQATT and CDR2 is SNEGSKA (reference sequence). CDR3 in amino acids: CSARSQAREKLFF. The CDR3 DNA reads as TGCAGTGCTAGATCCCAGGCAAGAGAAAAACTGTTTTTT.

Note on this clonotype: At one of its ends the junction is not consistent with the germline gene, which may arise from a read error. The J gene is TRBJ1-3, the V gene TRBV9; no definite D call. Germline CDR1 is SGDLS and CDR2 is YYNGEE. CDR3 length equals 14 residues. In DNA, the CDR3 is TGCGCCAGCAGCCAACCGTCAGGTAGAGACACCATATATTTT. It is translated as CASSQPSGRDTIYF.

This clonotype appeared a few times. The rearrangement joins TRBV4-3 to TRBJ2-7; D unresolved. CDR1 is LGHNA and CDR2 is YSLEER in the germline V gene. The ends were cut back, 3 bases at V and 2 bases at J, with 11 bases in the middle. This CDR3 spans 14 amino acids. The CDR3 bases are TGCGCCAGCAGCCAGTTCACCGAAACCTACGAGCAGTACTTC. Encoded protein: CASSQFTETYEQYF.